This T cell receptor beta chain was profiled in a study of T cells after posttransplantation cyclophosphamide. Measured with immunoSEQ multiplex PCR; TCRdb has only the in-frame clones, and not every one. The profile shows around 16,000 clones, less than 90% of them singletons. Controls had myeloablative marrow grafts with methotrexate and calcineurin inhibitor, sampled at 1 year. Germline V gene lookup returns CDR1 SGHKS and CDR2 YYEKEE (reference sequence). CDR3 length: 19 amino acids. The J segment lost 0 bases and the V segment lost 0 bases, leaving 12 bases of the junction unmatched. The sample consisted of PBMCs, taken more than 350 days after allogeneic stem cell transplant with calcineurin inhibitor and methotrexate. The receptor comes from a young adult male patient who received an allogeneic stem cell transplant from a related donor, was CMV-positive, and had no GVHD. Some T cells may arise from the graft donor. This chain uses TRBV5-5 with TRBJ1-3, with TRBD1 matching 7 bases. The CDR3 DNA is TGTGCCAGCAGCTTGGCCGGTGGTAAGGGGGCCAGCTCTGGAAACACCATATATTTT. Its translation is CASSLAGGKGASSGNTIYF.